This record covers a single TCR beta chain. The source of the sample is a study of blood T cell repertoires in COVID-19. Clones were read by immunoSEQ multiplex PCR, and TCRdb kept only the in-frame ones, dropping some. This sample has about 70,000 clones; more than 75% occur once, and the top ten carry approximately 10%. Trimming removed 6 bases at V and 2 bases at J, with 10 bases between. The germline CDR1 and CDR2 sequences are SNHLY and FYNNEI. This CDR3 has 13 residues. The chain is built from TRBV2 and TRBJ1-2; D unresolved. This receptor was identified in a woman aged 18-30 years with acute or convalescent COVID-19. The sample was peripheral blood. The CDR3 DNA follows: TGTGCCAGCAGCGTCGGCGGGAACTATGGCTACACCTTC. It is translated as CASSVGGNYGYTF.